This T cell receptor (beta chain) is drawn from a study of blood T cells in healthy people across ages. Study results and caveats: Donor CMV status was unknown, possibly confounding expanded clonotype changes.

Together with a sample-barcoded 5' primer, a J-beta primer mix was included in a second PCR lasting roughly 6 to 12 cycles. TCRdb independently ran MiXCR on the 5' RACE reads; one entry per CDR3 protein. The profile shows about 1.8 million distinct CDR3 sequences, around 48% of them singletons. For every donor, a draw yielded 8.5 to 10 milliliters of peripheral blood. This clonotype came up many times. Its antigen is currently unknown. Trimming cost V 5 bases and J 2 bases, with 9 bases left between them. This CDR3 comprises 13 residues. Germline V gene sequence: CDR1 SGHTA, CDR2 FQGNSA. The chain combines TRBV7-2 with TRBJ2-5; D remains unclear. The sequencing input was blood. This receptor was obtained from a middle-aged woman in good health. The CDR3 DNA reads TGTGCCAGCAGCGAGTACACACAAGAGACCCAGTACTTC. Translating gives CASSEYTQETQYF.